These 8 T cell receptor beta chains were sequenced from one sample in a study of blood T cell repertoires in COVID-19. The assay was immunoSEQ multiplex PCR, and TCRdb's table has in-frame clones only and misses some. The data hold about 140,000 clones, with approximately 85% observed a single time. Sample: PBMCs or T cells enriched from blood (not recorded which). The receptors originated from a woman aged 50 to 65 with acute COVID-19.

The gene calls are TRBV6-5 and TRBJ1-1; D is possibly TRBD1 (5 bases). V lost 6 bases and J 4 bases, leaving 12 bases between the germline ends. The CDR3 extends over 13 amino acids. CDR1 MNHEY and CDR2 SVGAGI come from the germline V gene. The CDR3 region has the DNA TGTGCCAGCAGAACCGAGGACACCACTGAAGCTTTCTTT. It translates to CASRTEDTTEAFF.

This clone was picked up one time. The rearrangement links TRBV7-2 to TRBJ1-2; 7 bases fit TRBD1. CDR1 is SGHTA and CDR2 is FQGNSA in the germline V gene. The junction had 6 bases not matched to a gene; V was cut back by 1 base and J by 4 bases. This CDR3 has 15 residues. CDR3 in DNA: TGTGCCAGCAGCTTAGTAGGGACAGAAACCTATGGCTACACCTTC. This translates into CASSLVGTETYGYTF.

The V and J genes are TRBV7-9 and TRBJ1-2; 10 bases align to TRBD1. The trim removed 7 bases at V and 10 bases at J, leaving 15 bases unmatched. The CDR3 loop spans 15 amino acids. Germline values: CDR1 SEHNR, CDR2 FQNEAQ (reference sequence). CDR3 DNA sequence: TGTGCCAGCACCCGAAAGAACTTGGACAGGGGGGACTACACCTTC. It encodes CASTRKNLDRGDYTF.

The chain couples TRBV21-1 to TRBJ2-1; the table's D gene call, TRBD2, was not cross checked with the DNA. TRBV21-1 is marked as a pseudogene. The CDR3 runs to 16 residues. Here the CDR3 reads CASSKAQQREEDEQFF. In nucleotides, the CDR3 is TGTGCCAGCAGCAAAGCGCAGCAGCGGGAGGAGGATGAGCAGTTCTTC.

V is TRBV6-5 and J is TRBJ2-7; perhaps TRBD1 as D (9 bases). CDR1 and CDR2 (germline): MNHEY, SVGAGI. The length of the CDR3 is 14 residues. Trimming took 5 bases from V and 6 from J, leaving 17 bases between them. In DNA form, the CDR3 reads TGTGCCAGCAGTACCGACAGGGGGACTAGCGAGCAGTACTTC. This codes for CASSTDRGTSEQYF.

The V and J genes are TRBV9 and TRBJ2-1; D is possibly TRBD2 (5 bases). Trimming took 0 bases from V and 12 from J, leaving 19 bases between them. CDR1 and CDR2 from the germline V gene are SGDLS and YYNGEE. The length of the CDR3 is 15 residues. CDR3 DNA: TGTGCCAGCAGCGTAGGTTTTGGGGAGAGGAGAGGGCAGTTCTTC. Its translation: CASSVGFGERRGQFF.

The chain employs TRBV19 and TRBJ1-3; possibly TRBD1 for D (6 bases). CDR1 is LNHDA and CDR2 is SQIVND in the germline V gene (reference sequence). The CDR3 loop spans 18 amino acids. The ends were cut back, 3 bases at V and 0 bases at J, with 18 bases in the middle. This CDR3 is CASSIARIQGYSGNTIYF. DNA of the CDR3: TGTGCCAGTAGTATCGCCCGCATACAGGGCTACTCTGGAAACACCATATATTTT.

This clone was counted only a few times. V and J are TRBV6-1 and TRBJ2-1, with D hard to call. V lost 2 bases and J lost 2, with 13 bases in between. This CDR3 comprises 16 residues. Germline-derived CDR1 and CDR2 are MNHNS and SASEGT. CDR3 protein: CASSELRGVTYNEQFF. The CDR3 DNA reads TGTGCCAGCAGTGAACTACGTGGAGTTACCTACAATGAGCAGTTCTTC.